One T cell receptor beta chain is described in this entry. The cohort comprised adults aged about 18 to 89 years residing in under 25 US areas. V was pared by 4 bases and J by 13 bases, with 25 bases between. The CDR3 spans 15 residues. Per germline, CDR1 MDHEN and CDR2 SYDVKM. Sequencing was performed with immunoSEQ multiplex PCR; in TCRdb, only in-frame clones are kept and a portion is missing. The sample lists 150,000 or so clones, around four fifths seen once, with around 5% in the top ten. These data are taken from a study of blood T cell repertoires in COVID-19. The clonotype was recovered from a man between 65 and 85 years old who had been exposed to COVID-19. The chain couples TRBV28 to TRBJ1-1, with D maybe TRBD1 (6 bases). Input material: PBMCs or T cells enriched from blood (not recorded which). The CDR3 here is CASSSPGQGGTVDFF. CDR3 sequence (DNA): TGTGCCAGCAGTTCCCCGGGACAAGGTGGGACCGTTGATTTCTTT. The whole variable domain, filled in from reference TRBV28 and TRBJ1-1, reads DVKVTQSSRYLVKRTGEKVFLECVQDMDHENMFWYRQDPGLGLRLIYFSYDVKMKEKGDIPEGYSVSREKKERFSLILESASTNQTSMYLCASSSPGQGGTVDFFGQGTRLTVV.